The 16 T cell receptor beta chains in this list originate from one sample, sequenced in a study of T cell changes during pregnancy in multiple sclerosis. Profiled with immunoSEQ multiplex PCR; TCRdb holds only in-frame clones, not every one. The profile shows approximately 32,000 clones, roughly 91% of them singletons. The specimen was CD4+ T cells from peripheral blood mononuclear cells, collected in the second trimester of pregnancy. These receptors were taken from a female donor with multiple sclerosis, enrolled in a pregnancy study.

The CDR3 coding sequence is TGTGCCACCAGCAGAGTTAGGGACAGGGGTCTTACTGAAGCTTTCTTT. Translation: CATSRVRDRGLTEAFF. The V gene is TRBV15, the J gene TRBJ1-1; TRBD1 matches at 10 bases. CDR3 length: 16 amino acids. Looked up from germline, CDR1 is LNHNV and CDR2 is YYDKDF (reference sequence). The junction had 7 bases not matched to a gene; V was cut back by 1 base and J by 5 bases.

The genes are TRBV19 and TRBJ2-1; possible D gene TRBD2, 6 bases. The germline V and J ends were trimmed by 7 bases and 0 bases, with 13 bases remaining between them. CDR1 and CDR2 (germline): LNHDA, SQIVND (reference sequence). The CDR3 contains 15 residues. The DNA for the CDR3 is TGTGCCAGTACCCAGACTAGAAACTCCTACAATGAGCAGTTCTTC. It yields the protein CASTQTRNSYNEQFF.

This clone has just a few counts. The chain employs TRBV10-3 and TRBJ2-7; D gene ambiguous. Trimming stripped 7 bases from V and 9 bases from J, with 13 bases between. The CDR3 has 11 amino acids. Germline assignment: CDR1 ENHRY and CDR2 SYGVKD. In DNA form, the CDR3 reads TGTGCCATCAAAAATGTCCTCGGGCAGTACTTC. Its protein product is CAIKNVLGQYF.

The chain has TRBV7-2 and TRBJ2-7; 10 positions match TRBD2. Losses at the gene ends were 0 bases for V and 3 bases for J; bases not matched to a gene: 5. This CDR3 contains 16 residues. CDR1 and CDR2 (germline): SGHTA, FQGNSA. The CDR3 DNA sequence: TGTGCCAGCAGCTTAGCGTCTAGCGGGAGTGTCTACGAGCAGTACTTC. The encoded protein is CASSLASSGSVYEQYF.

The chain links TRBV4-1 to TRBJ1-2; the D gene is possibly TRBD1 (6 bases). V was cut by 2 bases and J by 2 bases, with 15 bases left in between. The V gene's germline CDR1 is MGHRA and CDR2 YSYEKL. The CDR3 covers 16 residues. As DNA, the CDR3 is TGCGCCAGCAGCCAAATTAGCCGGGGGGCGAACTATGGCTACACCTTC. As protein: CASSQISRGANYGYTF.

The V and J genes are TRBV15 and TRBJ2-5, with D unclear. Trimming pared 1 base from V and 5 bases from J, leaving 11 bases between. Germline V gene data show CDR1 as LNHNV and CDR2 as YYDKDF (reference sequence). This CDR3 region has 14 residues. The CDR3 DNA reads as TGTGCCACCAGCAGAGTCGCAGGCCCGGAGACCCAGTACTTC. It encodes CATSRVAGPETQYF.

The CDR3 nucleotides read TGCGCCAGCAGCTGGGACAGGGGGATAACTGAAGCTTTCTTT. Residues: CASSWDRGITEAFF. The chain couples TRBV5-1 to TRBJ1-1; TRBD1 matches 11 bases. The germline V gene encodes CDR1 SGHRS and CDR2 YFSETQ. V shed 3 bases, J shed 5 bases, and the junction held 3 bases outside the gene matches. This CDR3 spans 14 amino acids.

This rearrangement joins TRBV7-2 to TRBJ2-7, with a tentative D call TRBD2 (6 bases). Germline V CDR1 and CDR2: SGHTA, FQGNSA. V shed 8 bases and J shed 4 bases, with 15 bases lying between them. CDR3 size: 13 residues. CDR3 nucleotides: TGTGCCAGCCGTCGACTAGTCTCGTACGAGCAGTACTTC. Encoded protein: CASRRLVSYEQYF.

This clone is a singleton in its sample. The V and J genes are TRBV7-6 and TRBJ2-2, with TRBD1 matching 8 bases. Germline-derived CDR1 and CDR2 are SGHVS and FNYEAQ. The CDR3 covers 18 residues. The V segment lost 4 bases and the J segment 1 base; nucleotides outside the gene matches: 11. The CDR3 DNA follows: TGTGCCAGCAGCTCCCGCCGGGCGGGACAGGTGAACACCGGGGAGCTGTTTTTT. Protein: CASSSRRAGQVNTGELFF.

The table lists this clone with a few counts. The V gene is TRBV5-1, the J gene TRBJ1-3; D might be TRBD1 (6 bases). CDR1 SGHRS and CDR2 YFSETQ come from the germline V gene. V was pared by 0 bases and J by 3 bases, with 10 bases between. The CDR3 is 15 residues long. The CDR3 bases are TGCGCCAGCAGCTTGGACAGGGCTGTTGGAAACACCATATATTTT. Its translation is CASSLDRAVGNTIYF.

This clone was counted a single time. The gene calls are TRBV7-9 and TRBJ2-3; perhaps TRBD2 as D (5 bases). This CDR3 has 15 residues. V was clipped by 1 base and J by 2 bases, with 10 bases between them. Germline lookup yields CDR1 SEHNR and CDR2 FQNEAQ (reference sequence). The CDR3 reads CASSLVGGPTDTQYF. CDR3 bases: TGTGCCAGCAGCTTAGTGGGCGGGCCCACAGATACGCAGTATTTT.

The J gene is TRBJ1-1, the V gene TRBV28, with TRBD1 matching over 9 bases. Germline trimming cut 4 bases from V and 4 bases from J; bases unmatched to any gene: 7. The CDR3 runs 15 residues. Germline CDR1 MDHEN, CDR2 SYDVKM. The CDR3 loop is CASSSTGTGPTEAFF. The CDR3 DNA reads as TGTGCCAGCAGTTCAACCGGGACAGGGCCCACTGAAGCTTTCTTT.

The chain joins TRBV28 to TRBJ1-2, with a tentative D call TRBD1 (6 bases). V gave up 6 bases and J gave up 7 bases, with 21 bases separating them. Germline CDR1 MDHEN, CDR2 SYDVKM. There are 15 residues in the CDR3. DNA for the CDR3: TGTGCCAGCAGGATACAGGGAACTCGTTTTGGTGGCTACACCTTC. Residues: CASRIQGTRFGGYTF.

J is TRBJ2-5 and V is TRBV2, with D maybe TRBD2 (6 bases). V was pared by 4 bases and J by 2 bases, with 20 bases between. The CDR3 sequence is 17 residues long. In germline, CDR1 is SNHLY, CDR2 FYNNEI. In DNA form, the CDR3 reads TGTGCCAGCAGTGGGTCGGGAGTCCGGGAGTGGCAAGAGACCCAGTACTTC. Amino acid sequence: CASSGSGVREWQETQYF.

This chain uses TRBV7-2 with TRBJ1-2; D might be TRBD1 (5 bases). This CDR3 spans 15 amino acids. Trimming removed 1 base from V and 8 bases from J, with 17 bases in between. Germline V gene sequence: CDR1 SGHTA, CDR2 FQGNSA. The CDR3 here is CASSLDRWSGGGYTF. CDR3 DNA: TGTGCCAGCAGCTTAGATAGGTGGTCGGGGGGAGGCTACACCTTC.

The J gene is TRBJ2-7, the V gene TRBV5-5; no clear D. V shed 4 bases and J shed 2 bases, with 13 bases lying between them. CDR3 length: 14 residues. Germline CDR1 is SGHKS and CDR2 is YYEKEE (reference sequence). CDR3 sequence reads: CASSPVAGPYEQYF. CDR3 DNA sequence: TGTGCCAGCAGCCCAGTCGCAGGTCCCTACGAGCAGTACTTC.